The rows below give T cell receptor beta chains drawn from one sample of a study of T-cell reconstitution after alpha-beta-depleted transplantation in children. TCRdb redid the calling of the PCR reads with MiXCR, one entry per CDR3 protein. The sample contains 600,000 to 700,000 distinct CDR3 sequences, 16% of which appear only once. The starting material was PBMCs from the stem cell graft donor, obtained from the stem cell graft. All receptors come from a human donor who donated a stem cell graft to a child with acute myeloid leukemia. Both conserved end residues are part of each CDR3. The order of the fields is V gene, J gene, CDR3 protein.

TRBV29-1,TRBJ2-1,CSAWTSGYNEQFF
TRBV5-1,TRBJ1-1,CASSRTVAGTTNTEAFF
TRBV6-5,TRBJ2-3,CASSYSSTDTQYF
TRBV20-1,TRBJ1-1,CSVDTSAMNTEAFF
TRBV2,TRBJ2-4,CATGGLAKNIQYF
TRBV7-9,TRBJ2-7,CASSSTRTGNFEQYF
TRBV24-1,TRBJ2-5,CATSDPLAGLETQYF
TRBV5-6,TRBJ2-1,CASSRGAPNNEQFF
TRBV5-1,TRBJ2-2,CASSWTGMNTGELFF
TRBV12-3/TRBV12-4,TRBJ1-3,CASSTNSGNTIYF
TRBV12-3/TRBV12-4,TRBJ1-2,CAIENESNYGYTF
TRBV6-2/TRBV6-3,TRBJ2-7,CASSTGRGPYEQYF
TRBV7-2,TRBJ1-2,CASSSTGGGYTF
TRBV12-3/TRBV12-4,TRBJ2-7,CASSSTDRGGSYEQYF
TRBV12-3/TRBV12-4,TRBJ2-3,CASSSPTTDTQYF
TRBV20-1,TRBJ1-6,CSARDPRTGDYNSPLHF
TRBV7-2,TRBJ2-3,CASSWAGGAVNTQYF
TRBV20-1,TRBJ2-6,CSAERGGLTGANVLTF
TRBV20-1,TRBJ2-7,CSARRFGSYEQYF
TRBV18,TRBJ2-5,CASSPWIEDLQETQYF
TRBV7-2,TRBJ1-2,CASSLTVTNYGYTF
TRBV12-3/TRBV12-4,TRBJ2-3,CASSWPGQGPDTQYF
TRBV20-1,TRBJ2-2,CSAQSHTGELFF
TRBV29-1,TRBJ2-1,CSTRQGFNEQFF
TRBV13,TRBJ2-6,CASSLGRGQGATGANVLTF
TRBV27,TRBJ1-1,CASRLRTGLRTEAFF
TRBV27,TRBJ2-1,CASTLTGVEYDEQFF
TRBV7-2,TRBJ1-4,CASSSQSQGIEKLFF
TRBV7-9,TRBJ1-1,CASSSFTGVNTEAFF
TRBV20-1,TRBJ1-1,CSAREEGAGLTEAFF
TRBV12-3/TRBV12-4,TRBJ1-2,CASSLNSANYGYTF
TRBV12-3/TRBV12-4,TRBJ1-5,CASSLADRGHQPQHF
TRBV5-1,TRBJ2-3,CASNPSPDSYTDTQYF
TRBV20-1,TRBJ2-7,CSARFGRGSYEQYF
TRBV20-1,TRBJ2-5,CSARPGTSGGALTQYF
TRBV3-1,TRBJ2-1,CASSQVAIGDRGNNEQFF
TRBV3-1,TRBJ2-5,CASSFPRWDLRETQYF
TRBV6-2/TRBV6-3,TRBJ2-5,CASSRTTGLGGETQYF
TRBV5-1,TRBJ1-1,CASSSEGARRDTEAFF
TRBV20-1,TRBJ2-7,CSARVYDRLSPYEQYF
TRBV4-2,TRBJ1-2,CASSQDGRGGGYTF
TRBV20-1,TRBJ2-7,CSARGGGGQYF
TRBV20-1,TRBJ1-5,CSARTGGDQPQHF
TRBV6-1,TRBJ2-2,CASSELLVGGELFF
TRBV5-6,TRBJ2-3,CASSLTAGLSTDTQYF
TRBV20-1,TRBJ2-5,CSARAGGWGETQYF
TRBV7-2,TRBJ2-7,CASSYRPRSYEQYF
TRBV5-6,TRBJ2-3,CASSIRTSGGASTQYF
TRBV7-2,TRBJ1-5,CASTPREGRGSNQPQHF
TRBV5-5,TRBJ2-3,CASSSGQGEGTDTQYF
TRBV20-1,TRBJ2-3,CSANRGTDTQYF
TRBV20-1,TRBJ2-3,CSASPTEDTQYF